The rows below give T cell receptor beta chains drawn from one sample of a study of CD8+CD57+ T cells in acquired aplastic anemia. In TCRdb, the reads were re-called with MiXCR into one record per CDR3 protein. The sample consists of about 220,000 distinct CDR3 sequences, around 43% of them appearing once. Sequenced sample: sorted CD4+, CD8+, or CD8+CD57+ T cells (not recorded which) from PBMCs. The receptors stem from a human donor with aplastic anemia. Both conserved end residues are part of each CDR3. The D gene is left open where the match is weak. The size of a clone is reported for some rows only, either as once, few or many, or as a class for expanded clones.

CDR3aa: CASSGQGPGELFF
CDR3nt: TGTGCCAGCAGTGGACAGGGACCCGGGGAGCTGTTTTTT
j_gene: TRBJ2-2
abundance: -
len: 13
d_gene: TRBD1
v_gene: TRBV25-1

CDR3aa: CASSLYGTPVNYGYTF
CDR3nt: TGTGCCAGCAGCTTATACGGGACACCTGTTAACTATGGCTACACCTTC
j_gene: TRBJ1-2
abundance: few
len: 16
d_gene: -
v_gene: TRBV7-9

CDR3aa: CSAKDLEGGDTEAYF
CDR3nt: TGCAGTGCTAAAGATCTGGAGGGCGGGGACACTGAAGCTTACTTT
j_gene: TRBJ1-1
abundance: -
len: 15
d_gene: -
v_gene: TRBV20-1

CDR3aa: CASSFTTLTPEQYF
CDR3nt: TGTGCCAGCAGCTTTACCACCCTGACCCCCGAGCAGTACTTC
j_gene: TRBJ2-7
abundance: -
len: 14
d_gene: -
v_gene: TRBV11-2

CDR3aa: CASRGGQNNSPLHF
CDR3nt: TGTGCCAGCAGGGGGGGACAGAATAATTCACCCCTCCACTTT
j_gene: TRBJ1-6
abundance: many
len: 14
d_gene: TRBD1
v_gene: TRBV6-5

CDR3aa: CASSPPQRGAPYEQYF
CDR3nt: TGTGCCAGCAGTCCTCCGCAGCGGGGGGCACCCTACGAGCAGTACTTC
j_gene: TRBJ2-7
abundance: -
len: 16
d_gene: TRBD2
v_gene: TRBV27

CDR3aa: CASSIIGGTGNFYEQYF
CDR3nt: TGTGCCAGTAGTATAATTGGTGGGACAGGGAACTTCTACGAGCAGTACTTC
j_gene: TRBJ2-7
abundance: -
len: 17
d_gene: TRBD1
v_gene: TRBV19

CDR3aa: CASSPRQVDTEAFF
CDR3nt: TGTGCCAGCAGCCCGCGACAGGTGGACACTGAAGCTTTCTTT
j_gene: TRBJ1-1
abundance: -
len: 14
d_gene: -
v_gene: TRBV7-6

CDR3aa: CASSDDRESGELFF
CDR3nt: TGTGCCAGCAGCGACGACCGGGAGTCCGGGGAGCTGTTTTTT
j_gene: TRBJ2-2
abundance: many
len: 14
d_gene: -
v_gene: TRBV7-9

CDR3aa: CASSQAIGGEMNTEAFF
CDR3nt: TGCGCCAGCAGCCAAGCCATAGGAGGAGAGATGAACACTGAAGCTTTCTTT
j_gene: TRBJ1-1
abundance: few
len: 17
d_gene: -
v_gene: TRBV25-1

CDR3aa: CSASTSGGPTYEQYF
CDR3nt: TGCAGTGCTTCGACTAGCGGGGGGCCGACCTACGAGCAGTACTTC
j_gene: TRBJ2-7
abundance: many
len: 15
d_gene: TRBD2
v_gene: TRBV20-1

CDR3aa: CASSLLASSSTDTQYF
CDR3nt: TGTGCCAGCAGCTTACTGGCCAGCTCTTCCACAGATACGCAGTATTTT
j_gene: TRBJ2-3
abundance: many
len: 16
d_gene: -
v_gene: TRBV7-8

CDR3aa: CSASGPFETQYF
CDR3nt: TGCAGTGCTTCCGGCCCTTTTGAGACCCAGTACTTC
j_gene: TRBJ2-5
abundance: -
len: 12
d_gene: -
v_gene: TRBV20-1

CDR3aa: CASSFGLLNTEASF
CDR3nt: TGTGCCAGCAGCTTTGGACTGTTGAACACTGAAGCTTCCTTT
j_gene: TRBJ1-1
abundance: -
len: 14
d_gene: -
v_gene: TRBV7-9

CDR3aa: CASSSLRDTRTGTLHF
CDR3nt: TGTGCCAGCAGCTCCTTACGAGATACGAGGACAGGCACCCTCCACTTT
j_gene: TRBJ1-6
abundance: -
len: 16
d_gene: TRBD1
v_gene: TRBV7-9

CDR3aa: CASSFGGGNEQFF
CDR3nt: TGTGCCAGCAGTTTCGGGGGTGGCAATGAGCAGTTCTTC
j_gene: TRBJ2-1
abundance: few
len: 13
d_gene: -
v_gene: TRBV27

CDR3aa: CRAGTGGPNQPQHF
CDR3nt: TGCAGGGCCGGGACAGGGGGGCCCAATCAGCCCCAGCATTTT
j_gene: TRBJ1-5
abundance: -
len: 14
d_gene: TRBD1
v_gene: TRBV20-1

CDR3aa: CASSFTGGGAEAFF
CDR3nt: TGTGCCAGCAGCTTTACAGGGGGCGGGGCTGAAGCTTTCTTT
j_gene: TRBJ1-1
abundance: many
len: 14
d_gene: TRBD1
v_gene: TRBV7-9

CDR3aa: CASSLDGLNAEAFF
CDR3nt: TGTGCCAGCAGCTTAGACGGCCTGAACGCTGAAGCTTTCTTT
j_gene: TRBJ1-1
abundance: many
len: 14
d_gene: -
v_gene: TRBV11-3

CDR3aa: CASSRRGDSGNQPQHF
CDR3nt: TGTGCCAGCAGCCGCAGGGGGGACAGCGGCAATCAGCCCCAGCATTTT
j_gene: TRBJ1-5
abundance: -
len: 16
d_gene: TRBD1
v_gene: TRBV7-2

CDR3aa: CASSEGQHSNQPQHF
CDR3nt: TGTGCCAGTAGTGAGGGACAGCATAGCAATCAGCCCCAGCATTTT
j_gene: TRBJ1-5
abundance: few
len: 15
d_gene: TRBD1
v_gene: TRBV19

CDR3aa: CASSQAQPTLSSGYTF
CDR3nt: TGTGCCAGCAGCCAAGCGCAACCGACTCTGAGTAGTGGCTACACCTTC
j_gene: TRBJ1-2
abundance: many
len: 16
d_gene: -
v_gene: TRBV5-8

CDR3aa: CASSEADQETQYF
CDR3nt: TGTGCCAGCAGTGAAGCGGACCAAGAGACCCAGTACTTC
j_gene: TRBJ2-5
abundance: -
len: 13
d_gene: -
v_gene: TRBV6-2/TRBV6-3

CDR3aa: CASSLLGAREQYF
CDR3nt: TGTGCCAGCAGTTTATTGGGGGCGAGGGAGCAGTACTTC
j_gene: TRBJ2-7
abundance: -
len: 13
d_gene: -
v_gene: TRBV28